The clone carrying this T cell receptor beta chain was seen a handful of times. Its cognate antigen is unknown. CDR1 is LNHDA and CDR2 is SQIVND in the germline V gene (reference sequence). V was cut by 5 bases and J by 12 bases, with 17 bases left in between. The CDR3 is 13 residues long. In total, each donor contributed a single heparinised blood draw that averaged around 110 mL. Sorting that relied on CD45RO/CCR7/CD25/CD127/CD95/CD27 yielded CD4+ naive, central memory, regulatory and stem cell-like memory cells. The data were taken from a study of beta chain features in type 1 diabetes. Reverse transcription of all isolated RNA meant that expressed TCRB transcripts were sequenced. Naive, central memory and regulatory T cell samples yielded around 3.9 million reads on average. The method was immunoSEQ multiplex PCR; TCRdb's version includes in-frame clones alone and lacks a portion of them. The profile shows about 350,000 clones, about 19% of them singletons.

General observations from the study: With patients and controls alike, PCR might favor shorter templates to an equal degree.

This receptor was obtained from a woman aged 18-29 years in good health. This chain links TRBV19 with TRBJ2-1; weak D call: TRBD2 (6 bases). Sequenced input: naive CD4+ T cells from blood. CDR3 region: CASSLGLRDWQFF. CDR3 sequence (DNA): TGTGCCAGTAGTCTTGGCTTAAGGGACTGGCAGTTCTTC.